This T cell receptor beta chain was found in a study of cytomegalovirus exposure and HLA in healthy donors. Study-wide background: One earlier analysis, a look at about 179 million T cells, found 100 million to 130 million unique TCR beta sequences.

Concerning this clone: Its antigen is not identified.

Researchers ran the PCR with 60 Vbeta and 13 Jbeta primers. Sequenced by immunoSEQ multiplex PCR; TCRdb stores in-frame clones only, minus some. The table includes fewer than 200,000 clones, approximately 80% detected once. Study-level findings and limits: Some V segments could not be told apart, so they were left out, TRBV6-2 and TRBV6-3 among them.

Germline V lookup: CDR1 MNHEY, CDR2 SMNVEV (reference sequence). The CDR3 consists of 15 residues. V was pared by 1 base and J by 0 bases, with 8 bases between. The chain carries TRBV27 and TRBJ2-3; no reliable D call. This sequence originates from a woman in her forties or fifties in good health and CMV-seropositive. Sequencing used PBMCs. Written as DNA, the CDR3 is TGTGCCAGCAGTTTATACGCGGTGAGCACAGATACGCAGTATTTT. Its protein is CASSLYAVSTDTQYF.